The sequence of this TCR beta chain was determined in a study of glioma-infiltrating T cells. Looking at the study overall: Presurgical dexamethasone in glioma patients lasted six or fewer days.

On this clonotype: Its antigen is currently unknown.

Study results and caveats: A blood CDR3 motif signature was depleted in highly divergent patients.

Using RNA template, CDR3s of TCR alpha and beta were amplified with iRepertoire arm-PCR. One-step reverse transcription and amplification started from about 100-400 ng of tissue mRNA or PBMC total RNA. From the multiplex PCR reads, TCRdb called clonotypes with MiXCR, one entry per CDR3 protein. This sample has fewer than 500,000 distinct CDR3 sequences, with roughly two fifths found just once. Germline V lookup: CDR1 SNHLY, CDR2 FYNNEI. Trimming removed 3 bases from V and 6 bases from J, with 8 bases in between. The CDR3 has 13 residues. The sequence came from a human donor with low-grade glioma or glioblastoma, undergoing nonglioma brain surgery, or in good health (not recorded which). Sequencing was performed on glioma tissue, nonneoplastic brain tissue, or PBMCs (not recorded which). V and J are TRBV2 and TRBJ2-2; D is undetermined. The CDR3 bases are TGTGCCAGCAGTGACAGCTACCCCGGGGAGCTGTTTTTT. Its translation: CASSDSYPGELFF.